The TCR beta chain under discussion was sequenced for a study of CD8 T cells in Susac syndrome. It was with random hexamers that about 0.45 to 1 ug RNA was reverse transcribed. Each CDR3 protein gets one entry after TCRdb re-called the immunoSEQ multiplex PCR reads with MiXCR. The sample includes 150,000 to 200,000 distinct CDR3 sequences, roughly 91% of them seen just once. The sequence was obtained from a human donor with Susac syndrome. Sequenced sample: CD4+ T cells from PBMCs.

CDR3 protein: CASRTAGTDTQYF. The CDR3 nucleotides are TGTGCCAGCCGGACGGCAGGGACAGATACGCAGTATTTT. V is TRBV2 and J is TRBJ2-3; tentatively, D is TRBD1 (5 bases). With 8 bases removed from V and 3 bases from J, the gap between germline ends came to 12 bases. CDR3 length: 13 amino acids. CDR1 is SNHLY, CDR2 FYNNEI, per germline.